The 5 T cell receptor beta chains reported below all come from one sample, sequenced in a study of blood T cell repertoires in COVID-19. TCRdb keeps only in-frame clones here, not all; method: immunoSEQ multiplex PCR. Counted here are a few hundred thousand clones, about nine tenths occurring once; the ten biggest clones make up over 2%. Sequences were obtained from peripheral blood. Source of these receptors: a woman between 50 and 59 years old with acute or convalescent COVID-19.

About this clone itself: In the same sample, other DNA sequences code for this CDR3. The chain uses TRBV19 and TRBJ1-5; the D is unclear. The germline CDR1 and CDR2 sequences are LNHDA and SQIVND (reference sequence). Trimming left V 0 bases short and J 6 bases short, with 3 bases between. CDR3 length equals 12 residues. CDR3 residues: CASSIEAQPQHF. CDR3 nucleotides: TGTGCCAGTAGTATAGAGGCTCAGCCCCAGCATTTT.

V usage is TRBV4-1 and J usage is TRBJ1-4, with D perhaps TRBD1 (5 bases). The germline V and J ends were trimmed by 4 bases and 2 bases, with 11 bases remaining between them. The CDR3 extends over 15 amino acids. Germline CDR1 MGHRA, CDR2 YSYEKL. CDR3 sequence: CASSRTGSTNEKLFF. CDR3 nucleotides: TGCGCCAGCAGCCGCACAGGTTCCACTAATGAAAAACTGTTTTTT.

This chain links TRBV11-2 with TRBJ1-1, with D tentatively TRBD1 (5 bases). CDR3 length: 14 amino acids. Germline lookup yields CDR1 SGHAT and CDR2 FQNNGV. The V end lost 6 bases, the J end lost 0 bases, and 11 bases lay between the germline ends. In DNA, the CDR3 is TGTGCCAGCAGTATTCAGGGTATGAACACTGAAGCTTTCTTT. Its translation: CASSIQGMNTEAFF.

Here the CDR3 reads CASSPGGRNTEAFF. CDR3 coding DNA: TGTGCCAGCAGCCCAGGGGGCCGGAACACTGAAGCTTTCTTT. V gene TRBV4-2 combines with J gene TRBJ1-1; TRBD1 aligns across 8 bases. CDR3 size: 14 residues. With 4 bases clipped from V and 1 base from J, the junction kept 2 bases outside the gene matches. Per the germline V gene, CDR1 is LGHNA and CDR2 is YNFKEQ.

This clone was seen once. CDR3: CASSPNTGYTEAFF. The CDR3 DNA follows: TGTGCCAGCAGCCCTAACACAGGGTACACTGAAGCTTTCTTT. The chain uses TRBV7-2 and TRBJ1-1, with TRBD1 as a possible D gene (6 bases). CDR1 and CDR2 (germline): SGHTA, FQGNSA. Deletions cut 5 bases from V and 3 bases from J, with 13 bases between. The CDR3 consists of 14 residues.